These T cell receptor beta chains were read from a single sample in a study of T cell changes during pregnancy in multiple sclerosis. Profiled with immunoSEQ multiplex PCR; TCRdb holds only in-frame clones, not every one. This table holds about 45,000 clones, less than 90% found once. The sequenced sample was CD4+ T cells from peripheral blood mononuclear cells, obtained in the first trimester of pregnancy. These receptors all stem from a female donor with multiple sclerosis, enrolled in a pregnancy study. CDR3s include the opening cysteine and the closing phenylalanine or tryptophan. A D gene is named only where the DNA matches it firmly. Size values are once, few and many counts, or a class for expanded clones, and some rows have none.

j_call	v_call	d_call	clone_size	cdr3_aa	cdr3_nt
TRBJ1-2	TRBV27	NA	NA	CASSSYRDTQGGGYGYTF	TGTGCCAGCAGTTCGTACCGGGACACTCAAGGGGGGGGCTATGGCTACACCTTC
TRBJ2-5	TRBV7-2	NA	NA	CASSSSSARRETQYF	TGTGCCAGCAGCTCCTCTAGCGCCCGCCGGGAGACCCAGTACTTC
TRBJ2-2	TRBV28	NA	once	CASMREDTGELFF	TGTGCCAGCATGAGAGAGGACACCGGGGAGCTGTTTTTT
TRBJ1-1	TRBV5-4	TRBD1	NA	CASSRGRVNTEAFF	TGTGCCAGCAGCAGGGGGCGGGTGAACACTGAAGCTTTCTTT
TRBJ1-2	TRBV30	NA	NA	CAWARDNGRYGYTF	TGTGCCTGGGCACGGGACAACGGACGCTATGGCTACACCTTC
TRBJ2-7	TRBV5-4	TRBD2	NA	CASSPGTSGHYEQYF	TGTGCCAGCAGCCCAGGGACTAGCGGTCACTACGAGCAGTACTTC
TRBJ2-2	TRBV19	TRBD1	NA	CASSKGQGANTGELFF	TGTGCCAGTAGTAAAGGACAGGGGGCGAACACCGGGGAGCTGTTTTTT
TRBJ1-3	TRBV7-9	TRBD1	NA	CASSSFRGQGFHTIYF	TGTGCCAGCAGCTCGTTCCGGGGACAGGGGTTTCACACCATATATTTT
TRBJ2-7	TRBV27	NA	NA	CASSTNRYEQYF	TGTGCCAGCAGTACCAACAGGTACGAGCAGTACTTC
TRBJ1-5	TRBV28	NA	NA	CASSSGGYQPQHF	TGTGCCAGCAGTTCGGGGGGCTATCAGCCCCAGCATTTT
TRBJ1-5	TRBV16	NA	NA	CASSQSNRDTQPQHF	TGTGCCAGCAGCCAATCGAACAGGGATACTCAGCCCCAGCATTTT
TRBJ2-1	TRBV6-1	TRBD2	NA	CASSATSRSSYNEQFF	TGTGCCAGCAGTGCGACTAGCAGGAGCTCCTACAATGAGCAGTTCTTC
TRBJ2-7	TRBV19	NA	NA	CASSIIVGREDEQYF	TGTGCCAGTAGTATTATTGTGGGCAGGGAAGACGAGCAGTACTTC
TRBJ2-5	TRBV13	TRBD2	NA	CASSETSGRAVETQYF	TGTGCCAGCAGCGAAACTAGCGGGAGGGCCGTAGAGACCCAGTACTTC
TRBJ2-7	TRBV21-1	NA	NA	CASSKRREAYEQYF	TGTGCCAGCAGCAAAAGGCGGGAGGCCTACGAGCAGTACTTC
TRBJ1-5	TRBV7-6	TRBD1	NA	CASSVDRGPNQPQHF	TGTGCCAGCAGCGTCGACAGGGGGCCCAATCAGCCCCAGCATTTT
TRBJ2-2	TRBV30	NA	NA	CAWSGGSSTGELFF	TGTGCCTGGAGTGGAGGGTCGAGCACCGGGGAGCTGTTTTTT
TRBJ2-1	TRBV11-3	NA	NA	CASSHTGGNEQFF	TGTGCCAGCAGTCACACCGGGGGCAATGAGCAGTTCTTC
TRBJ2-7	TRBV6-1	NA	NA	CASRMWTPSYEQYF	TGTGCCAGCAGGATGTGGACACCTTCCTACGAGCAGTACTTC
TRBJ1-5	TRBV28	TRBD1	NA	CASRKGQRYQPQHF	TGTGCCAGCAGAAAGGGACAGCGATATCAGCCCCAGCATTTT
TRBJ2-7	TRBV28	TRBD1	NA	CASSWDRGGGTYEQYF	TGTGCCAGCAGTTGGGACAGGGGGGGCGGAACCTACGAGCAGTACTTC
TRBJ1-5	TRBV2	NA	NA	CASNGQYNQPQHF	TGTGCCAGCAATGGGCAGTACAATCAGCCCCAGCATTTT